This T cell receptor beta chain was identified in a study of blood T cells in healthy people across ages. Study-wide results and caveats: The percentage of naive T cells correlated strongly with TCR beta diversity. Older age coincided with a roughly linear decline in TCR beta diversity per million T cells.

The donors, aged roughly 6 to 100, were healthy Caucasians from Russia. V trimming: 5 bases; J trimming: 2 bases; junction bases outside the gene matches: 6. The CDR3 length is 16 residues. With a J-beta primer mix and a sample-barcoded 5' primer, a second PCR ran about 6 to 11 cycles. Sequencing yielded, for each sample, at least 3 million paired-end reads carrying CDR3. Via MiXCR, TCRdb re-called the 5' RACE reads, giving one row per CDR3 protein. The table lists approximately 1,700,000 distinct CDR3 sequences, approximately 40% of them singletons, with about 23% in the top ten. This clonotype was seen only a few times. The antigen is unknown.

The TCR originated in a human donor in good health. Sequences were obtained from blood. This sequence joins TRBV12-3 or TRBV12-4 and TRBJ2-1; 10 bases align to TRBD2. The CDR3 nucleotides read TGTGCCAGCAGTCGGATAGCGGGGGGCGCCTACAATGAGCAGTTCTTC. Residues: CASSRIAGGAYNEQFF.